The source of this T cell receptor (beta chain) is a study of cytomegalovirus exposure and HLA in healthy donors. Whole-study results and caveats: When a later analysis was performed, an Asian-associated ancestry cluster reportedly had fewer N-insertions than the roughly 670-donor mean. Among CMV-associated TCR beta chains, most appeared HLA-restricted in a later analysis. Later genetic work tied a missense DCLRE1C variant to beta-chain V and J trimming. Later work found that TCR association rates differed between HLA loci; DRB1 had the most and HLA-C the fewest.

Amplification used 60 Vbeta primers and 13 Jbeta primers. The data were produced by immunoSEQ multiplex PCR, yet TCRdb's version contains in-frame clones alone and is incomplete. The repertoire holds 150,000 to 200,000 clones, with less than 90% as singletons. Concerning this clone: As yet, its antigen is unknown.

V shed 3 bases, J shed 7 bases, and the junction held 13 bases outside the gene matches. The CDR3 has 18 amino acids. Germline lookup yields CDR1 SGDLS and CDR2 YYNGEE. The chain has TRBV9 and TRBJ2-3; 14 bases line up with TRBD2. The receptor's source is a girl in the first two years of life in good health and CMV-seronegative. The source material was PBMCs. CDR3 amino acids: CASSGGLAGVSPPNTQYF. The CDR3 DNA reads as TGTGCCAGCAGCGGGGGACTAGCGGGGGTATCCCCCCCAAATACGCAGTATTTT.